Following are 19 T cell receptor beta chains from one sample sequenced in a study of Tregs in tolerant kidney transplant recipients. Their specific antigens are unknown. The protocol was immunoSEQ multiplex PCR, while the TCRdb copy is restricted to in-frame clones and leaves out a portion. The profile covers more than 25,000 clones, with 65% to 85% appearing a single time and about 2.2% taken by the ten largest. Sequenced material: Tregs from blood cultured with allogeneic cells. These receptors all stem from a human donor in good health.

There are a few counts of this clone. This CDR3 fails to terminate in the conserved phenylalanine or tryptophan, so it likely reflects a read error. The limits of the CDR3 on the DNA are not certain, so only TCRdb's listed CDR3 is given. J is TRBJ2-7 and V is TRBV11-1. The CDR3 is 9 residues long, ends included. From germline, CDR1 is SGHAT and CDR2 FQDESV (reference sequence). CDR3 amino acids: CASSFPPWS.

The V and J genes are TRBV5-6 and TRBJ2-7, with TRBD2 as a possible D gene (6 bases). Trimming stripped 5 bases from V and 6 bases from J, with 15 bases between. Germline V lookup: CDR1 SGHDT, CDR2 YYEEEE. This CDR3 contains 13 residues. As DNA, the CDR3 is TGTGCCAGCAGGTTATCGGGGACTTCCGAGCAGTACTTC. Translated, it gives CASRLSGTSEQYF.

The rearrangement uses TRBV7-9 and TRBJ1-1; D possibly corresponds to TRBD1 (6 bases). Trimming pared 2 bases from V and 10 bases from J, leaving 11 bases between. Germline CDR1 and CDR2: SEHNR and FQNEAQ (reference sequence). The CDR3 extends over 12 amino acids. The CDR3 reads CASSLNRAGAFF. The CDR3 DNA reads as TGTGCCAGCAGCTTAAACAGGGCGGGAGCTTTCTTT.

This chain connects TRBV11-2 to TRBJ1-1, with a possible D match to TRBD1 (6 bases). This CDR3 spans 15 amino acids. V was clipped by 6 bases and J by 5 bases, with 19 bases between them. The V gene's germline CDR1 is SGHAT and CDR2 FQNNGV. The DNA for the CDR3 is TGTGCCAGCAGTTTCCAACAGGGAGGAGGAACTGAAGCTTTCTTT. Translated: CASSFQQGGGTEAFF. Filled out from reference TRBV11-2 and TRBJ1-1, the complete variable domain reads EAGVAQSPRYKIIEKRQSVAFWCNPISGHATLYWYQQILGQGPKLLIQFQNNGVVDDSQLPKDRFSAERLKGVDSTLKIQPAKLEDSAVYLCASSFQQGGGTEAFFGQGTRLTVV.

This chain links TRBV28 with TRBJ2-7, with D possibly called TRBD1 or TRBD2 (6 bases each). Germline loops: CDR1 MDHEN, CDR2 SYDVKM. The length of the CDR3 is 16 residues. The V end was cut by 6 bases, the J end by 4 bases, with 22 bases between. The CDR3, as DNA: TGTGCCAGCAGGACGATCTTACAGGGAGGACGGTACGAGCAGTACTTC. This sequence encodes CASRTILQGGRYEQYF.

There are a few counts of this clone. V is TRBV4-1 and J is TRBJ2-2; no definite D call. CDR3 length: 14 residues. Trimming stripped 4 bases from V and 6 bases from J, with 12 bases between. Germline values: CDR1 MGHRA, CDR2 YSYEKL. CDR3 region: CASSLRLGAGELFF. CDR3 nucleotides: TGCGCCAGCAGCCTCAGGTTGGGCGCCGGGGAGCTGTTTTTT.

By share, this clone ranks as medium-sized. The chain uses TRBV10-1 and TRBJ1-2, with 11 nucleotides matching TRBD1. Trimming at V came to 5 bases and at J to 4 bases, leaving 3 bases not matched to a gene. This CDR3 has 14 residues. Per germline, CDR1 WNHNN and CDR2 SYGVQD (reference sequence). The CDR3 protein is CASSPGQGAYGYTF. The CDR3 nucleotides are TGCGCCAGCAGTCCCGGACAGGGGGCCTATGGCTACACCTTC.

A single count supports this clone. The CDR3 nucleotides read TGTGCCACCAGACATACGATTGACAGGGGAGGTGTCGACGAGCAGTACTTC. Its translation: CATRHTIDRGGVDEQYF. The chain links TRBV15 to TRBJ2-7; 8 bases are a match to TRBD1. Germline assignment: CDR1 LNHNV and CDR2 YYDKDF (reference sequence). This CDR3 has 17 amino acids. J was trimmed by 5 bases and V by 6 bases; bases with no gene match: 18.

The gene calls are TRBV6-6 and TRBJ2-1; D gene ambiguous. Between the trimmed V and J ends, which lost 6 bases and 5 bases, there was a span of 8 bases. CDR3 length: 12 residues. Germline V gene sequence: CDR1 MNHNY, CDR2 SVGAGI (reference sequence). CDR3 residues: CASSRLDNEQFF. CDR3 DNA sequence: TGTGCCAGCAGCCGGCTCGACAATGAGCAGTTCTTC.

This chain links TRBV29-1 with TRBJ2-4; D may be TRBD1 (5 bases). V gave up 7 bases and J gave up 4 bases, with 8 bases separating them. The CDR3 loop spans 11 amino acids. Per the germline V gene, CDR1 is SQVTM and CDR2 is ANQGSEA. CDR3 coding DNA: TGCAGCGGGGGCCAGAAAAACATTCAGTACTTC. Its protein is CSGGQKNIQYF. Looking up the rest from reference TRBV29-1 and TRBJ2-4 gives the full variable domain: SAVISQKPSRDICQRGTSLTIQCQVDSQVTMMFWYRQQPGQSLTLIATANQGSEATYESGFVIDKFPISRPNLTFSTLTVSNMSPEDSSIYLCSGGQKNIQYFGAGTRLSVL.

CDR3 region: CASLSGVTDTQYF. The CDR3 DNA sequence: TGTGCCAGCCTTAGCGGGGTCACAGATACGCAGTATTTT. The genes are TRBV7-2 and TRBJ2-3, with TRBD2 matching over 8 bases. Looked up from germline, CDR1 is SGHTA and CDR2 is FQGNSA. The CDR3 totals 13 residues. The V and J ends lost 8 bases and 2 bases, in that order; junction bases with no gene match: 3.

This clone was detected once. This rearrangement joins TRBV4-3 to TRBJ2-6; D unresolved. The CDR3 spans 15 residues. Trimming pared 2 bases from V and 0 bases from J, leaving 5 bases between. The germline V gene encodes CDR1 LGHNA and CDR2 YSLEER. CDR3: CASSQRRSGANVLTF. CDR3 sequence (DNA): TGCGCCAGCAGCCAAAGGCGCTCTGGGGCCAACGTCCTGACTTTC.

The chain has TRBV5-1 and TRBJ2-2; TRBD2 might be the D (5 bases). Looked up from germline, CDR1 is SGHRS and CDR2 is YFSETQ. The V end lost 8 bases, the J end lost 1 base, and 15 bases lay between the germline ends. This CDR3 region has 15 residues. CDR3 sequence: CASTWAGGNTGELFF. In nucleotides, the CDR3 is TGCGCCAGTACCTGGGCAGGAGGGAACACCGGGGAGCTGTTTTTT.

The rearrangement links TRBV6-6 to TRBJ2-7; 10 nucleotides match TRBD1. CDR3 length: 15 residues. Germline-derived CDR1 and CDR2 are MNHNY and SVGAGI (reference sequence). After removal of 6 bases from V and 0 bases from J, the junction contained 5 bases not matched to a gene. CDR3 coding DNA: TGTGCCAGCAGCCGCGGGACAGGGGCCTCCTACGAGCAGTACTTC. This codes for CASSRGTGASYEQYF.

This clone came up once. J is TRBJ2-1 and V is TRBV6-1, with D unresolved. Germline V CDR1 and CDR2: MNHNS, SASEGT. The length of the CDR3 is 12 residues. V lost 6 bases to trimming and J lost 10 bases, with 13 bases between them. CDR3 sequence reads: CASRPGLGEQFF. CDR3 nucleotide sequence: TGTGCCAGCAGGCCCGGCCTCGGGGAGCAGTTCTTC.

CDR3 sequence: CASSSYRGGYGYTF. The CDR3 nucleotides are TGTGCCAGCAGTTCTTACAGGGGCGGCTATGGCTACACCTTC. The rearrangement links TRBV6-5 to TRBJ1-2; 7 bases fit TRBD1. V lost 4 bases to trimming and J lost 4 bases; unmatched junction nucleotides: 6. This CDR3 has 14 amino acids. Germline loops: CDR1 MNHEY, CDR2 SVGAGI.

The rearrangement uses TRBV27 and TRBJ1-2; D unresolved. The CDR3 covers 16 residues. Trimming cost V 2 bases and J 4 bases, with 17 bases left between them. Germline assignment: CDR1 MNHEY and CDR2 SMNVEV (reference sequence). CDR3 sequence: CASSLISSPLLYGYTF. The CDR3 DNA follows: TGTGCCAGCAGTTTAATCTCTTCTCCCCTTCTCTATGGCTACACCTTC.

V gene TRBV15 combines with J gene TRBJ1-5; the D gene is possibly TRBD1 (5 bases). The ends were cut back, 1 base at V and 3 bases at J, with 10 bases in the middle. The CDR3 contains 15 residues. Per germline, CDR1 LNHNV and CDR2 YYDKDF (reference sequence). The CDR3 bases are TGTGCCACCAGCAGAGTAACAGGTTACAATCAGCCCCAGCATTTT. Amino acids: CATSRVTGYNQPQHF.

The genes are TRBV15 and TRBJ1-1, with TRBD1 matching over 8 bases. With 1 base clipped from V and 4 bases from J, the junction kept 11 bases outside the gene matches. Germline CDR1 and CDR2: LNHNV and YYDKDF (reference sequence). The CDR3 covers 17 residues. The CDR3 region has the DNA TGTGCCACCAGCAGAGTCCCGACCGGGACAGGTACCACTGAAGCTTTCTTT. The encoded protein is CATSRVPTGTGTTEAFF.